This T cell receptor beta chain was documented in a study of T cells after yellow fever vaccination. This clonotype was seen ten or more times. Its antigen is not identified. Study-level points and caveats: Clones that expanded after primary vaccination mostly reappeared after the booster (96% CD4, approximately 89% CD8).

This CDR3 is built from 18 residues. Trimming at V came to 4 bases and at J to 2 bases, leaving 13 bases not matched to a gene. Germline V lookup: CDR1 MGHRA, CDR2 YSYEKL. TCRdb analysed the 5' RACE reads with MiXCR anew, one entry per CDR3 protein. The sample has 150,000 to 200,000 distinct CDR3 sequences, around 7.3% seen once. This sequence joins TRBV4-1 and TRBJ1-5; TRBD1 matches 8 bases. Material: CD4+ T cells sorted from PBMCs, obtained 5 days after the first yellow fever vaccination. This TCR came from a man younger than 35 who received the YFV17D yellow fever vaccine. This chain's CDR3 is CASSRQGLAGVGNQPQHF. In nucleotides, the CDR3 is TGCGCCAGCAGCCGACAGGGGTTAGCAGGGGTGGGCAATCAGCCCCAGCATTTT.